The 21 T cell receptor beta chains given below trace back to one sample, sequenced in a study of cytomegalovirus exposure and HLA in healthy donors. PCR involved 60 Vbeta and 13 Jbeta primers. TCRdb's copy holds only in-frame clones and misses some; the assay was immunoSEQ multiplex PCR. Among 200,000 to 300,000 clones, roughly 87% were seen once, and the ten largest hold 5.4%. Sequencing was performed on PBMCs. Receptors originate from a woman in her 40s in good health and CMV-seropositive.

This clone was seen just once. The rearrangement links TRBV29-1 to TRBJ2-7; no reliable D call. Germline assignment: CDR1 SQVTM and CDR2 ANQGSEA. With 2 bases removed from V and 4 bases from J, the gap between germline ends came to 6 bases. This CDR3 spans 11 amino acids. As DNA, the CDR3 is TGCAGCGTTGAAAACGGTTACGAGCAGTACTTC. It encodes CSVENGYEQYF.

The chain joins TRBV28 to TRBJ2-6; 11 bases map to TRBD1. This CDR3 is 16 amino acids long. In germline, CDR1 is MDHEN, CDR2 SYDVKM. With 5 bases clipped from V and 4 bases from J, the junction kept 4 bases outside the gene matches. The CDR3 DNA reads TGTGCCAGCAGTGGACAGGGGGCGGGAGGGGCCAACGTCCTGACTTTC. Translated, it gives CASSGQGAGGANVLTF. Based on the CDR3 plus reference TRBV28 and TRBJ2-6, the full variable domain is DVKVTQSSRYLVKRTGEKVFLECVQDMDHENMFWYRQDPGLGLRLIYFSYDVKMKEKGDIPEGYSVSREKKERFSLILESASTNQTSMYLCASSGQGAGGANVLTFGAGSRLTVL.

This sequence joins TRBV5-6 and TRBJ2-1; tentatively, D is TRBD2 (5 bases). Germline V CDR1 and CDR2: SGHDT, YYEEEE. The CDR3 runs to 14 residues. Trimming cost V 0 bases and J 8 bases, with 12 bases left between them. CDR3 protein: CASSLERLTDEQFF. CDR3 DNA: TGTGCCAGCAGCTTGGAGCGACTAACGGATGAGCAGTTCTTC.

The chain couples TRBV10-3 to TRBJ1-1; no reliable D call. Trimming cost V 6 bases and J 7 bases, with 12 bases left between them. CDR3 length equals 12 residues. The germline CDR1 and CDR2 sequences are ENHRY and SYGVKD. The CDR3 protein is CAIRGSESEAFF. CDR3 in DNA: TGTGCCATCAGAGGATCGGAGAGTGAAGCTTTCTTT.

This chain uses TRBV18 with TRBJ1-1; TRBD1 matches at 8 bases. Germline V CDR1 and CDR2: KGHSH, LQKENI. V was pared by 4 bases and J by 1 base, with 8 bases of the junction left unmatched. This CDR3 spans 16 amino acids. The CDR3 loop reads CASSLTLTGENTEAFF. The CDR3 DNA is TGTGCCAGCTCACTGACCCTGACAGGGGAGAACACTGAAGCTTTCTTT.

The chain employs TRBV7-3 and TRBJ1-1, with 7 bases matching TRBD1. After removal of 0 bases from V and 5 bases from J, the junction contained 3 bases not matched to a gene. The CDR3 is made up of 14 amino acids. Germline CDR1 and CDR2: SGHTA and FQGTGA. The CDR3 sequence: CASSLTRDSTEAFF. CDR3 bases: TGTGCCAGCAGCTTAACTAGGGACAGTACTGAAGCTTTCTTT.

A few counts support this clone. The chain couples TRBV30 to TRBJ2-1; 9 positions agree with TRBD2. The CDR3 covers 14 residues. The germline V gene has CDR1 GTSNPN and CDR2 SVGIG (reference sequence). The ends lost 5 bases at V and 2 bases at J; junction bases unmatched: 4. In DNA form, the CDR3 reads TGTGCCTGGGCCCGACTAGCGGCCTACAATGAGCAGTTCTTC. Protein product: CAWARLAAYNEQFF.

The V and J genes are TRBV13 and TRBJ2-2, with 8 nucleotides matching TRBD1. The CDR3 runs 21 residues. J was trimmed by 6 bases and V by 5 bases; bases with no gene match: 26. Germline V lookup: CDR1 PRHDT, CDR2 FYEKMQ (reference sequence). The CDR3 sequence: CASSQTGARWHGRVFPGELFF. The CDR3 bases are TGTGCCAGCAGCCAGACAGGGGCCCGCTGGCACGGGCGGGTGTTTCCCGGGGAGCTGTTTTTT.

J is TRBJ1-4 and V is TRBV7-9; 7 bases match TRBD1. The CDR3 consists of 17 residues. V trimming: 5 bases; J trimming: 0 bases; junction bases outside the gene matches: 9. From germline, CDR1 is SEHNR and CDR2 FQNEAQ (reference sequence). The CDR3 here is CASSTGTVSATNEKLFF. In DNA form, the CDR3 reads TGTGCCAGCAGCACAGGGACAGTTTCTGCAACTAATGAAAAACTGTTTTTT.

J is TRBJ2-5 and V is TRBV7-2, with 10 bases that match TRBD2. Germline V gene data show CDR1 as SGHTA and CDR2 as FQGNSA. The junction had 8 bases not matched to a gene; V was cut back by 5 bases and J by 5 bases. CDR3 length equals 15 residues. The CDR3 coding sequence is TGTGCCAGCAGCACAGCGGGGGGGCCCTGGGAGACCCAGTACTTC. Translating it yields CASSTAGGPWETQYF.

The chain has TRBV29-1 and TRBJ2-2; D may be TRBD1 (6 bases). The CDR3 totals 13 residues. CDR1 SQVTM and CDR2 ANQGSEA come from the germline V gene. V was trimmed by 7 bases and J by 9 bases, leaving 18 bases between them. The DNA of the CDR3 is TGCAGCGCATACCCACAGGGTAGCCGGGAGCTGTTTTTT. Translating gives CSAYPQGSRELFF.

This clone was seen only a few times. The V and J genes are TRBV5-6 and TRBJ1-1; D may be TRBD1 (5 bases). The CDR3 is 13 amino acids. Trimming shortened V by 4 bases and J by 10 bases, and 17 bases separated the two germline ends. Germline CDR1 reads SGHDT; CDR2 reads YYEEEE. The CDR3 sequence: CASSGGTAKGAFF. The CDR3 DNA follows: TGTGCCAGCAGCGGGGGGACGGCTAAGGGAGCTTTCTTT.

J is TRBJ1-1 and V is TRBV7-6, with a tentative D call TRBD1 (5 bases). The CDR3 is made up of 14 amino acids. From germline, CDR1 is SGHVS and CDR2 FNYEAQ. V dropped 1 base and J dropped 4 bases, with 10 bases sitting between them. The CDR3 nucleotides are TGTGCCAGCAGCTTAGGATTCGACAGCACTGAAGCTTTCTTT. This gives the protein CASSLGFDSTEAFF.

This clone has only one observation. CDR3 nucleotides: TGTGCCAGCAGCTTGTCCAGGACAGGGGGGTATCAGCCCCAGCATTTT. Amino acid sequence: CASSLSRTGGYQPQHF. The rearrangement uses TRBV7-8 and TRBJ1-5, with 10 bases lining up with TRBD1. The CDR3 spans 16 residues. Per the germline V gene, CDR1 is SGHVS and CDR2 is FQNEAQ. Trimming took 3 bases from V and 5 from J; bases not matched to a gene: 7.

The table lists this clone with a count of one. The chain joins TRBV5-1 to TRBJ2-3, with 8 bases matching TRBD2. V was clipped by 1 base and J by 4 bases; unmatched bases: 5. This CDR3 has 15 amino acids. The germline V gene encodes CDR1 SGHRS and CDR2 YFSETQ. CDR3 bases: TGCGCCAGCAGCTTGCGGGGGGGCCCTTCAGATACGCAGTATTTT. Protein: CASSLRGGPSDTQYF.

The chain employs TRBV9 and TRBJ2-1, with 9 bases that match TRBD2. In germline, CDR1 is SGDLS, CDR2 YYNGEE. The CDR3 sequence is 15 residues long. V lost 0 bases to trimming and J lost 6 bases; unmatched junction nucleotides: 4. CDR3: CASSVGSGGPNEQFF. CDR3 in DNA: TGTGCCAGCAGCGTAGGTAGCGGGGGTCCCAATGAGCAGTTCTTC.

J is TRBJ1-3 and V is TRBV6-5; unclear D gene. The germline gives CDR1 MNHEY, CDR2 SVGAGI. Trimming removed 0 bases at V and 2 bases at J, with 8 bases between. This CDR3 is built from 15 residues. The CDR3 here is CASSYSPGAGNTIYF. CDR3 DNA sequence: TGTGCCAGCAGTTACTCGCCCGGGGCTGGAAACACCATATATTTT.

The chain couples TRBV18 to TRBJ1-1, with D perhaps matching TRBD1 (5 bases). The V gene's germline CDR1 is KGHSH and CDR2 LQKENI. V shed 1 base and J shed 4 bases, with 13 bases lying between them. There are 15 residues in the CDR3. The DNA of the CDR3 is TGTGCCAGCTCACCACGTGATGGGGGGGGCACTGAAGCTTTCTTT. Protein product: CASSPRDGGGTEAFF.

The V and J genes are TRBV6-6 and TRBJ2-5, with 9 nucleotides matching TRBD2. Germline values: CDR1 MNHNY, CDR2 SVGAGI (reference sequence). J lost 5 bases, V lost 6 bases, and 13 bases had no gene match. CDR3 length: 16 residues. DNA for the CDR3: TGTGCCAGCAGGGACGATGGGCGGGGGGGCCTGGAGACCCAGTACTTC. It translates to CASRDDGRGGLETQYF.

This clone was seen more than once but under ten times. This chain joins TRBV5-4 and TRBJ2-5, with a weak D call TRBD1 (5 bases). Trimming took off 0 bases at V and 2 bases at J, with 8 bases between the two ends. CDR1 is SGHNT, CDR2 YYREEE, per germline (reference sequence). This CDR3 has 14 amino acids. The CDR3 is CASSLAGRQETQYF. The DNA of the CDR3 is TGTGCCAGCAGCTTGGCAGGGCGTCAAGAGACCCAGTACTTC.

This clone was seen more than once but under ten times. V usage is TRBV19 and J usage is TRBJ2-6, with 7 bases identical to TRBD2. There are 15 residues in the CDR3. Germline V CDR1 and CDR2: LNHDA, SQIVND (reference sequence). V was pared by 6 bases and J by 2 bases, with 4 bases of the junction left unmatched. The CDR3 DNA follows: TGTGCCAGTAGGTTGGGAGGGGCTGGGGCCAACGTCCTGACTTTC. This encodes CASRLGGAGANVLTF. Full variable domain (outside the CDR3, taken from reference TRBV19 and TRBJ2-6): DGGITQSPKYLFRKEGQNVTLSCEQNLNHDAMYWYRQDPGQGLRLIYYSQIVNDFQKGDIAEGYSVSREKKESFPLTVTSAQKNPTAFYLCASRLGGAGANVLTFGAGSRLTVL.